This T cell receptor (beta chain) was found in a study of OX40 agonist ivuxolimab in advanced cancers. Notes on this clone: As yet, its antigen is unknown.

Whole-study findings and limits: There were, on average, more expanded clones in CD8+ T cells than in CD4+.

A history of autoimmune disease or systemic immunosuppression excluded patients. CDR1 and CDR2 from the germline V gene are ENHRY and SYGVKD. The CDR3 has 13 amino acids. V lost 5 bases to trimming and J lost 4 bases, with 11 bases between them. The repertoire was sequenced with immunoSEQ multiplex PCR; TCRdb's copy has only in-frame clones and lacks some. The sample carries more than 45,000 clones, approximately 79% recorded once. The chain has TRBV10-3 and TRBJ2-5; TRBD1 might be the D (5 bases). Here the sequenced sample was CD4+ or CD8+ T cells sorted from blood, taken in a trial of the OX40 agonist ivuxolimab. The sequence came from an adult with an advanced solid tumor such as melanoma, head and neck, liver or kidney cancer. The CDR3 is CAISSGSGETQYF. The CDR3 coding sequence is TGTGCCATCAGTTCAGGGTCAGGAGAGACCCAGTACTTC.